These 18 T cell receptor beta chains originate from one sample sequenced in a study of chronic HIV infection and antiretroviral therapy. TCRdb passed the 5' RACE reads through MiXCR, listing each CDR3 protein once. The sample lists roughly 50,000 distinct CDR3 sequences; 15% to 20% were seen once. Material: peripheral blood. Receptors were obtained from an adult who had HIV and had not received antiretroviral therapy, or was an uninfected healthy control (not recorded which).

This clonotype showed up just a few times. V and J are TRBV11-2 and TRBJ2-7, with D possibly matching TRBD1 (6 bases). The CDR3 consists of 14 residues. V shed 4 bases and J shed 3 bases, with 13 bases lying between them. Germline loops: CDR1 SGHAT, CDR2 FQNNGV. CDR3 bases: TGTGCCAGCAGCTCACAGGGTTTCAGCTACGAGCAGTACTTC. Translation gives CASSSQGFSYEQYF.

The chain couples TRBV6-5 to TRBJ2-3; a possible D gene is TRBD2 (5 bases). Germline values: CDR1 MNHEY, CDR2 SVGAGI. The ends were cut back, 0 bases at V and 5 bases at J, with 21 bases in the middle. The CDR3 length is 18 residues. The CDR3 loop is CASSYSSPAAAGIDTQYF. CDR3 nucleotides: TGTGCCAGCAGTTACTCTTCCCCCGCAGCGGCTGGTATAGATACGCAGTATTTT.

The chain carries TRBV29-1 and TRBJ2-7; 12 nucleotides align to TRBD2. The CDR3 is 15 residues long. CDR1 and CDR2 (germline): SQVTM, ANQGSEA. With 7 bases clipped from V and 3 bases from J, the junction kept 10 bases outside the gene matches. In DNA form, the CDR3 reads TGCAGCGCCCTAGGCTTGACTAGCGGGAGCTACGAGCAGTACTTC. Its protein product is CSALGLTSGSYEQYF.

Many counts were recorded for this clonotype. This sequence joins TRBV28 and TRBJ1-5, with unresolved D. Germline CDR1 and CDR2: MDHEN and SYDVKM. CDR3 size: 13 residues. V shed 3 bases and J shed 7 bases, with 10 bases lying between them. The CDR3 sequence is CASSLDLSQPQHF. CDR3 coding DNA: TGTGCCAGCAGTTTGGACTTAAGCCAGCCCCAGCATTTT.

The rearrangement uses TRBV5-1 and TRBJ2-3; TRBD2 aligns across 10 bases. Trimming removed 4 bases from V and 2 bases from J; junction bases left unmatched: 10. The length of the CDR3 is 17 residues. Germline assignment: CDR1 SGHRS and CDR2 YFSETQ. As DNA, the CDR3 is TGCGCCAGCAGCCAAGGACTAGCGGAGCCATTCACAGATACGCAGTATTTT. This gives the protein CASSQGLAEPFTDTQYF.

This clonotype was detected a few times. The chain carries TRBV7-9 and TRBJ2-7, with 7 bases that match TRBD1. The CDR3 has 17 residues. The J segment lost 3 bases and the V segment lost 2 bases, leaving 13 bases of the junction unmatched. The V gene's germline CDR1 is SEHNR and CDR2 FQNEAQ (reference sequence). The CDR3 reads CASSLQHRGPQDYEQYF. The CDR3 coding sequence is TGTGCCAGCAGCTTACAACACAGGGGACCCCAGGACTACGAGCAGTACTTC.

The rearrangement uses TRBV7-8 and TRBJ2-1, with 8 bases fitting TRBD2. The ends lost 8 bases at V and 2 bases at J; junction bases unmatched: 11. This CDR3 spans 16 amino acids. CDR1 and CDR2 (germline): SGHVS, FQNEAQ. CDR3: CASGPSGTRTYNEQFF. The CDR3 coding sequence is TGTGCCAGCGGGCCCTCTGGGACTAGGACCTACAATGAGCAGTTCTTC.

This clonotype occurred a few times. The rearrangement uses TRBV28 and TRBJ2-7, with no clear D. The CDR3 spans 15 residues. V shed 2 bases and J shed 0 bases, with 11 bases lying between them. CDR1 and CDR2 (germline): MDHEN, SYDVKM. As DNA, the CDR3 is TGTGCCAGCAGTTTAAGACCGAGGCCCTCCTACGAGCAGTACTTC. Amino acids: CASSLRPRPSYEQYF. Combining the CDR3 with reference TRBV28 and TRBJ2-7 gives the whole variable domain DVKVTQSSRYLVKRTGEKVFLECVQDMDHENMFWYRQDPGLGLRLIYFSYDVKMKEKGDIPEGYSVSREKKERFSLILESASTNQTSMYLCASSLRPRPSYEQYFGPGTRLTVT.

This clonotype occurred a few times. This rearrangement joins TRBV28 to TRBJ2-1; 9 positions match TRBD2. The V gene end was trimmed by 2 bases and the J gene end by 1 base; junction bases not matched to a gene: 3. This CDR3 region has 16 residues. CDR1 and CDR2 from the germline V gene are MDHEN and SYDVKM. The CDR3 spells CASSLGSGRSYNEQFF. DNA of the CDR3: TGTGCCAGCAGTTTAGGAAGCGGGAGGTCCTACAATGAGCAGTTCTTC.

This clonotype was seen a handful of times. V usage is TRBV28 and J usage is TRBJ1-2, with 7 bases identical to TRBD1. V lost 5 bases, J lost 4 bases, and 10 bases stayed unmatched. Germline assignment: CDR1 MDHEN and CDR2 SYDVKM. CDR3 length: 15 residues. CDR3 DNA: TGTGCCAGCAGTCCCTCCGGGACAGCCGTCTATGGCTACACCTTC. Its translation is CASSPSGTAVYGYTF.

The chain joins TRBV24-1 to TRBJ1-1; D possibly corresponds to TRBD1 (5 bases). CDR1 and CDR2 (germline): KGHDR, SFDVKD. The V and J ends lost 7 bases and 1 base respectively, with 15 bases between them. There are 15 residues in the CDR3. CDR3 protein: CATRGGGGSNTEAFF. In DNA, the CDR3 is TGTGCCACCAGGGGGGGGGGAGGTTCGAACACTGAAGCTTTCTTT.

This clonotype was observed a handful of times. The chain has TRBV10-2 and TRBJ2-1, with 8 bases identical to TRBD2. The germline CDR1 and CDR2 sequences are WSHSY and SAAADI. There are 15 residues in the CDR3. V lost 7 bases and J lost 1; bases outside the gene matches: 6. The CDR3 here is CASTQGGGSYNEQFF. The CDR3 DNA reads TGCGCCAGCACCCAAGGCGGGGGGTCCTACAATGAGCAGTTCTTC.

A few counts support this clonotype. This chain uses TRBV5-4 with TRBJ2-5; the match to TRBD2 covers 14 bases. CDR1 and CDR2 from the germline V gene are SGHNT and YYREEE (reference sequence). After removal of 4 bases from V and 4 bases from J, the junction contained 12 bases not matched to a gene. CDR3 length: 18 amino acids. As DNA, the CDR3 is TGTGCCAGCAGCGGGAGAAACGGGACTAGCGGGAGAAGAGAGACCCAGTACTTC. Translated, it gives CASSGRNGTSGRRETQYF. Combining the CDR3 with reference TRBV5-4 and TRBJ2-5 gives the whole variable domain ETGVTQSPTHLIKTRGQQVTLRCSSQSGHNTVSWYQQALGQGPQFIFQYYREEENGRGNFPPRFSGLQFPNYSSELNVNALELDDSALYLCASSGRNGTSGRRETQYFGPGTRLLVL.

The chain carries TRBV29-1 and TRBJ2-1; perhaps TRBD1 as D (6 bases). The germline CDR1 and CDR2 sequences are SQVTM and ANQGSEA. This CDR3 spans 13 amino acids. Between the trimmed V and J ends, which lost 5 bases and 7 bases, there was a span of 15 bases. CDR3: CSVWDLTGNEQFF. DNA for the CDR3: TGCAGCGTTTGGGACCTTACAGGGAATGAGCAGTTCTTC.

This clonotype has ten or more counts. The chain carries TRBV11-2 and TRBJ2-7; TRBD1 might be the D (5 bases). This CDR3 is 17 amino acids long. Germline values: CDR1 SGHAT, CDR2 FQNNGV. Trimming took 5 bases from V and 2 from J, leaving 22 bases between them. The CDR3 spells CASSTFYRTPRPYEQYF. As DNA, the CDR3 is TGTGCCAGCAGCACATTTTACAGGACCCCACGCCCCTACGAGCAGTACTTC.

The J gene is TRBJ1-4, the V gene TRBV20-1; D is unresolved. V lost 3 bases and J 0 bases, leaving 5 bases between the germline ends. From germline, CDR1 is DFQATT and CDR2 SNEGSKA (reference sequence). The CDR3 contains 13 residues. The CDR3 DNA is TGCAGTGCTAGGAGGCCAACTAATGAAAAACTGTTTTTT. Amino acids: CSARRPTNEKLFF.

This clonotype has a handful of counts. The V and J genes are TRBV5-1 and TRBJ1-1; no reliable D call. Germline loops: CDR1 SGHRS, CDR2 YFSETQ. The CDR3 covers 14 residues. V lost 4 bases and J lost 1, with 11 bases in between. The CDR3 protein is CASSLGSANTEAFF. The CDR3 nucleotides read TGCGCCAGCAGCCTGGGGTCAGCGAACACTGAAGCTTTCTTT.

This clonotype showed up just a few times. The CDR3 DNA reads TGCGCCAGCAGTGAGTTGGGGGGGGCTACTGAAGCTTTCTTT. Its translation: CASSELGGATEAFF. The chain recombines TRBV10-2 with TRBJ1-1; D is perhaps TRBD1 (6 bases). Germline CDR1 and CDR2: WSHSY and SAAADI. There are 14 residues in the CDR3. Trimming cost V 1 base and J 5 bases, with 11 bases left between them.